These 2 T cell receptor beta chains share one sample of origin, sequenced in a study of CD8+CD57+ T cells in acquired aplastic anemia. The template used for profiling TCR beta VDJ and CDR3 was genomic DNA. TCRdb called the reads again in MiXCR, with one record for every CDR3 protein. The repertoire holds about 170,000 distinct CDR3 sequences, roughly 47% seen once, with over 0.95% in the top ten. Material for sequencing was sorted CD4+, CD8+, or CD8+CD57+ T cells (not recorded which) from PBMCs. The receptors derive from a human donor in good health.

The chain recombines TRBV9 with TRBJ2-7; TRBD2 agrees at 8 bases. J lost 5 bases, V lost 4 bases, and 17 bases had no gene match. This CDR3 region has 17 residues. Germline V gene lookup returns CDR1 SGDLS and CDR2 YYNGEE. The chain's CDR3 is CASSPRMWTGGAHEQYF. CDR3 nucleotide sequence: TGTGCCAGCAGCCCCCGAATGTGGACGGGGGGGGCCCACGAGCAGTACTTC. The variable domain in full, completed from reference TRBV9 and TRBJ2-7, reads DSGVTQTPKHLITATGQRVTLRCSPRSGDLSVYWYQQSLDQGLQFLIQYYNGEERAKGNILERFSAQQFPDLHSELNLSSLELGDSALYFCASSPRMWTGGAHEQYFGPGTRLTVT.

This clonotype was detected many times. The genes are TRBV12-3 or TRBV12-4 and TRBJ1-2; the D gene is possibly TRBD1 (6 bases). The CDR3 is 12 residues long. Trimming cost V 5 bases and J 9 bases, with 13 bases left between them. Here the CDR3 reads CASSAGTWRYTF. The CDR3 DNA reads as TGTGCCAGCAGTGCCGGGACATGGCGCTACACCTTC.